The T cell receptor (beta chain) described here comes from a study of identical twins. This clonotype was detected ten times or more. Its target is unknown. It was template switching that added a universal primer site, and there were unique molecular identifiers on the cDNA. TCRdb passed the 5' RACE reads through MiXCR, listing each CDR3 protein once. Of 150,000 or so distinct CDR3 sequences in the sample, around 3.6% were seen once. Findings and caveats of the study: High-abundance cord blood beta clonotypes had fewer insertions; memory repertoires showed none. Analyses of zero insertions could be partly confounded by invariant MAIT and iNKT cells.

J lost 5 bases, V lost 5 bases, and 6 bases had no gene match. Germline CDR1 reads MNHEY; CDR2 reads SMNVEV (reference sequence). The CDR3 runs to 15 residues. The receptor's source is a man younger than 35 in good health. The material sequenced was memory T cells sorted from blood. This chain connects TRBV27 to TRBJ2-2, with 9 nucleotides matching TRBD2. CDR3: CASSGSGSWTGELFF. The CDR3 region has the DNA TGTGCCAGCAGTGGTAGCGGGAGTTGGACCGGGGAGCTGTTTTTT.